This passage covers 2 T cell receptor beta chains from one sample sequenced in a study of OX40 agonist ivuxolimab in advanced cancers. Some clones are missing from TCRdb's copy, which holds only in-frame ones; the method was immunoSEQ multiplex PCR. There are around 83,000 clones in the sample; 88% occur only once, and about 4% lies in the top ten. This sample comprised CD4+ or CD8+ T cells sorted from blood, obtained in a trial of the OX40 agonist ivuxolimab. These receptors were collected from an adult with an advanced solid tumor such as melanoma, head and neck, liver or kidney cancer.

The chain couples TRBV9 to TRBJ2-2; no clear D. Germline lookup yields CDR1 SGDLS and CDR2 YYNGEE. The length of the CDR3 is 13 residues. V lost 0 bases and J 7 bases, leaving 7 bases between the germline ends. CDR3 in DNA: TGTGCCAGCAGCGTAGGCCCCGGCGGGGAGCTGTTTTTT. Its protein product is CASSVGPGGELFF.

The rearrangement joins TRBV28 to TRBJ1-5, with TRBD1 as a possible D gene (6 bases). Trimming pared 3 bases from V and 3 bases from J, leaving 15 bases between. This CDR3 region has 16 residues. CDR1 is MDHEN and CDR2 is SYDVKM in the germline V gene. The CDR3 sequence: CASSLGVGGNNQPQHF. CDR3 bases: TGTGCCAGCAGTTTGGGGGTAGGGGGTAACAATCAGCCCCAGCATTTT.